Given below is one T cell receptor beta chain in context. This sample stems from a study of shared clonotypes between healthy human individuals. Sequenced by immunoSEQ multiplex PCR; TCRdb stores in-frame clones only, minus some. The sample includes 2 million to 3 million clones, under 95% seen only once; the top ten take around 0.4%. With 4 bases clipped from V and 9 bases from J, the junction kept 8 bases outside the gene matches. Germline V gene lookup returns CDR1 SGDLS and CDR2 YYNGEE. This CDR3 is 15 amino acids long. Sequencing was done on a sample of naive CD4+ T cells from PBMCs. Sample subset: CD45RA+ positively selected. V and J are TRBV9 and TRBJ1-6, with 9 bases that match TRBD1. The sequence was obtained from a man in his late teens or twenties in good health. Some clones in this sample may be carry-over from other donors' samples. CDR3 loop: CASSLRQGVGSPLHF. CDR3 in DNA: TGTGCCAGCAGCTTACGACAGGGGGTTGGTTCACCCCTCCACTTT.